The table lists the clone carrying this T cell receptor (beta chain) with a count of one. The entry originates in a study of shared clonotypes between healthy human individuals. On the study more broadly: Per-donor plates numbered three CD4 naive, three CD4 memory, two CD8 naive and one CD8 memory.

Method: immunoSEQ multiplex PCR; TCRdb's copy keeps in-frame clones and lacks some. The sample yields some 2,500,000 clones, just under 95% seen once. Caucasian adults living in Nashville, Tennessee, provided all samples. Sequences were obtained from naive CD4+ T cells from PBMCs. Described subset: CD45RA+ positively selected. The TCR comes from a man between 18 and 35 years old in good health. Some clones in this sample may be carry-over from other donors' samples.

The CDR3 reads CASSLAARGGNEQYF. The CDR3 DNA is TGTGCCAGCAGTTTAGCCGCGAGAGGGGGCAACGAGCAGTACTTC. The rearrangement uses TRBV28 and TRBJ2-7; 7 positions match TRBD1. This CDR3 is 15 amino acids long. In germline, CDR1 is MDHEN, CDR2 SYDVKM. After removal of 2 bases from V and 5 bases from J, the junction contained 9 bases not matched to a gene.